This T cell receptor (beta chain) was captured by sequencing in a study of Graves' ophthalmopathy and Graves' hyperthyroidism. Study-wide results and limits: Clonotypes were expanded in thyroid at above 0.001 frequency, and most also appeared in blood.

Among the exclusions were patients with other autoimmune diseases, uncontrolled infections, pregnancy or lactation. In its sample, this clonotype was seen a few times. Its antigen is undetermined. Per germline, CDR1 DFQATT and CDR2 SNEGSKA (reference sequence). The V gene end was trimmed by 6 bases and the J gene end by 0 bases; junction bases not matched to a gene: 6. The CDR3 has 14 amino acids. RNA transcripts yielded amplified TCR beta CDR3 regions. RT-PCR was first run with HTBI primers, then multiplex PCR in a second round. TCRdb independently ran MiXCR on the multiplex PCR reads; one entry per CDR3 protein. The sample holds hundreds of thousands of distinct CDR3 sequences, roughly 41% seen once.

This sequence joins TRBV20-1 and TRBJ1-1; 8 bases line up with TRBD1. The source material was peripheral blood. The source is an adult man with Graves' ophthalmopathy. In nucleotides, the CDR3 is TGCAGTGCCTCACAGGGGGTGATGAACACTGAAGCTTTCTTT. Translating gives CSASQGVMNTEAFF.